The sequence of this T cell receptor beta chain was determined in a study of early T cells in non-severe SARS-CoV-2 infection. Study-wide context: Bulk RNA isolated from unsorted whole blood underwent sequencing; chains were not paired.

One entry per CDR3 protein, called by TCRdb with MiXCR from the 5' RACE reads. The table shows fewer than 90,000 distinct CDR3 sequences, with 13% to 15% occurring only once. The CDR3 runs to 12 residues. Trimming took off 0 bases at V and 13 bases at J, with 9 bases between the two ends. Germline assignment: CDR1 LGHDT and CDR2 YNNKEL (reference sequence). The source of this sequence is an adult who was a healthcare worker with PCR-confirmed SARS-CoV-2 infection or an uninfected control (not recorded which). The chain couples TRBV3-1 to TRBJ1-4; D is uncertain. Sequencing input: whole blood. The CDR3 spells CASSQDRASLFF. CDR3 DNA: TGTGCCAGCAGCCAAGATAGGGCTTCACTGTTTTTT. Full variable domain (rest looked up from reference TRBV3-1 and TRBJ1-4): DTAVSQTPKYLVTQMGNDKSIKCEQNLGHDTMYWYKQDSKKFLKIMFSYNNKELIINETVPNRFSPKSPDKAHLNLHINSLELGDSAVYFCASSQDRASLFFGSGTQLSVL.